This T cell receptor beta chain was recovered during a study of T cells in Graves' hyperthyroidism and ophthalmopathy. The CDR3 is 16 amino acids. The germline V and J ends were trimmed by 5 bases and 4 bases, with 20 bases remaining between them. CDR1 and CDR2 from the germline V gene are MGHRA and YSYEKL. This clonotype turned up a few times. Regions amplified from RNA transcripts were the TCR beta CDR3 regions. The TCR CDR3 was amplified in a first-round RT-PCR using the HTBI primer set. TCRdb used MiXCR to reprocess the multiplex PCR reads, holding one entry per CDR3 protein. The data contain 300,000 or so distinct CDR3 sequences, 16% of them singletons.

The chain joins TRBV4-1 to TRBJ1-1, with TRBD1 as a possible D gene (6 bases). The receptor's source is a man younger than 45 with Graves' hyperthyroidism. The specimen was blood. CDR3 protein: CASSKQGSGGGTEAFF. As DNA, the CDR3 is TGCGCCAGCAGCAAACAGGGATCGGGTGGAGGCACTGAAGCTTTCTTT.